The rows below give T cell receptor beta chains drawn from one sample of a study of regulatory T cells in long-lasting Graves disease. One entry per CDR3 protein, called by TCRdb with MiXCR from the multiplex PCR reads. The profile shows about 420,000 distinct CDR3 sequences, about 17% of them singletons. The data were also submitted as part of a second study, on T cells in Graves' hyperthyroidism and ophthalmopathy.

The sample in question was peripheral blood mononuclear cells (PBMCs), obtained at new diagnosis, from a patient treated with antithyroid drugs. These receptors were collected from a woman aged 18 to 35 with Graves disease. Both conserved end residues are trimmed from each CDR3.

j_call: TRBJ2-5
v_call: TRBV29-1
cdr3_length: 11
cdr3_aa: SAALEGRETQY

j_call: TRBJ2-7
v_call: TRBV6-5
cdr3_length: 13
cdr3_aa: ASSYLDGSSYEQY

j_call: TRBJ2-1
v_call: TRBV12-3/TRBV12-4
cdr3_length: 12
cdr3_aa: ASSPRLAGPEQF

j_call: TRBJ2-7
v_call: TRBV11-2
cdr3_length: 10
cdr3_aa: ASTIRGSEQY

j_call: TRBJ2-3
v_call: TRBV27
cdr3_length: 15
cdr3_aa: ASRTLTGTGLADTQY

j_call: TRBJ2-5
v_call: TRBV9
cdr3_length: 12
cdr3_aa: ASSVEGWGETQY

j_call: TRBJ2-5
v_call: TRBV28
cdr3_length: 10
cdr3_aa: ASTAGEETQY

j_call: TRBJ2-1
v_call: TRBV7-9
cdr3_length: 12
cdr3_aa: ASSFPARYNEQF

j_call: TRBJ1-2
v_call: TRBV24-1
cdr3_length: 13
cdr3_aa: ATSDFGRTGSGYT

j_call: TRBJ2-3
v_call: TRBV6-4
cdr3_length: 12
cdr3_aa: ASSKMASTDTQY

j_call: TRBJ2-4
v_call: TRBV6-5
cdr3_length: 12
cdr3_aa: ASSYSKVTNIQY

j_call: TRBJ1-4
v_call: TRBV4-3
cdr3_length: 16
cdr3_aa: ASSQDLPFRVANEKLF

j_call: TRBJ2-7
v_call: TRBV6-1
cdr3_length: 12
cdr3_aa: ASRIAGVGLEQY

j_call: TRBJ2-3
v_call: TRBV7-2
cdr3_length: 14
cdr3_aa: ASSISGGAGTDTQY

j_call: TRBJ1-1
v_call: TRBV27
cdr3_length: 12
cdr3_aa: ASSLTGSNTEAF

j_call: TRBJ1-3
v_call: TRBV6-1
cdr3_length: 13
cdr3_aa: ASSEQGIPGNTIY

j_call: TRBJ2-7
v_call: TRBV7-2
cdr3_length: 14
cdr3_aa: ASSLENGGPSYEQY

j_call: TRBJ2-1
v_call: TRBV12-3/TRBV12-4
cdr3_length: 14
cdr3_aa: ASSFEASGRHNEQF

j_call: TRBJ2-2
v_call: TRBV27
cdr3_length: 12
cdr3_aa: ASSSLTSTGELF